A single sample gave rise to the 14 T cell receptor beta chains below, sequenced in a study of a mutant IDH1 vaccine in newly diagnosed glioma. Their cognate antigens are unknown. Time point given: week 23, last vaccination. All doses held 300 ug of mutant IDH1 20-mer peptide, with topical imiquimod. Data came from immunoSEQ multiplex PCR; TCRdb stores just in-frame clones and leaves some out. The repertoire holds approximately 50,000 clones, 87% seen once, with roughly 1.4% in the top ten. This sample comprised PBMCs, obtained from a glioma patient whose treatment included an IDH1 peptide vaccine. These receptors came from a middle-aged man with glioma.

A single count supports this clone. The rearrangement joins TRBV20-1 to TRBJ1-2; D might be TRBD1 (5 bases). Trimming cost V 6 bases and J 8 bases, with 13 bases left between them. The V gene's germline CDR1 is DFQATT and CDR2 SNEGSKA (reference sequence). There are 11 residues in the CDR3. The CDR3 loop reads CSATDGGGYTF. DNA of the CDR3: TGCAGTGCCACGGATGGGGGAGGCTACACCTTC.

The chain recombines TRBV5-1 with TRBJ2-2; no firm D call. The V end lost 0 bases, the J end lost 8 bases, and 8 bases lay between the germline ends. From germline, CDR1 is SGHRS and CDR2 YFSETQ. This CDR3 contains 13 residues. This CDR3 is CASSLELVGELFF. The DNA of the CDR3 is TGCGCCAGCAGCTTGGAGTTAGTAGGGGAGCTGTTTTTT.

The sample holds a few counts of this clone. V usage is TRBV29-1 and J usage is TRBJ2-1; a weak D match, TRBD1 (6 bases). V lost 3 bases, J lost 0 bases, and 18 bases lay in between. The CDR3 has 17 residues. Germline V gene lookup returns CDR1 SQVTM and CDR2 ANQGSEA. In DNA, the CDR3 is TGCAGCGTTGAGGGACACGACGACCAGGGCTCCTACAATGAGCAGTTCTTC. It is translated as CSVEGHDDQGSYNEQFF.

The chain carries TRBV19 and TRBJ1-2; the D is unclear. This CDR3 is 13 amino acids long. Germline assignment: CDR1 LNHDA and CDR2 SQIVND (reference sequence). Deletions cut 4 bases from V and 4 bases from J, with 10 bases between. This CDR3 reads CASSKQGSYGYTF. In DNA, the CDR3 is TGTGCCAGTAGTAAACAAGGATCCTATGGCTACACCTTC.

The gene calls are TRBV5-1 and TRBJ1-2; D might be TRBD1 (6 bases). The CDR3 loop spans 16 amino acids. CDR1 and CDR2 from the germline V gene are SGHRS and YFSETQ. Trimming left V 4 bases short and J 4 bases short, with 20 bases between. The CDR3 bases are TGCGCCAGCAGCCAGAAGGGTGTACAGGGAGGCTATGGCTACACCTTC. It yields the protein CASSQKGVQGGYGYTF.

The chain recombines TRBV29-1 with TRBJ2-7; no reliable D call. Looked up from germline, CDR1 is SQVTM and CDR2 is ANQGSEA. V was pared by 6 bases and J by 0 bases, with 6 bases between. The CDR3 totals 11 residues. The CDR3 DNA reads TGCAGCGTCCGGGCCTCCTACGAGCAGTACTTC. Its protein is CSVRASYEQYF.

This clone occurred once. V gene TRBV28 combines with J gene TRBJ1-5; D unclear. This CDR3 has 14 residues. V lost 5 bases and J 6 bases, leaving 14 bases between the germline ends. Germline-derived CDR1 and CDR2 are MDHEN and SYDVKM. The CDR3 spells CASSPRQRSQPQHF. The CDR3 DNA reads TGTGCCAGCAGTCCTCGCCAGAGGAGTCAGCCCCAGCATTTT.

The chain has TRBV27 and TRBJ1-1; 7 nucleotides line up with TRBD1. The CDR3 sequence is 13 residues long. Looked up from germline, CDR1 is MNHEY and CDR2 is SMNVEV (reference sequence). The J segment lost 4 bases and the V segment lost 4 bases, leaving 3 bases of the junction unmatched. CDR3 sequence (DNA): TGTGCCAGCAGTTGGTCAGGGGGCACTGAAGCTTTCTTT. Its protein is CASSWSGGTEAFF.

This clone was seen only a few times. The chain has TRBV28 and TRBJ1-1; a possible D gene is TRBD1 (6 bases). Trimming removed 9 bases at V and 1 base at J, with 9 bases between. The CDR3 totals 12 residues. Per germline, CDR1 MDHEN and CDR2 SYDVKM. The CDR3 coding sequence is TGTGCCAGTAAGACAGGGAACACTGAAGCTTTCTTT. Translated: CASKTGNTEAFF.

The rearrangement joins TRBV4-2 to TRBJ2-1, with D possibly TRBD2 on 7 matching bases. The CDR3 loop spans 18 amino acids. The V end was cut by 4 bases, the J end by 1 base, with 20 bases between. CDR1 and CDR2 (germline): LGHNA, YNFKEQ. The CDR3 DNA follows: TGTGCCAGCAGCCCCGCTAGGGGGGGGTCTTATTCCTACAATGAGCAGTTCTTC. This gives the protein CASSPARGGSYSYNEQFF.

The chain has TRBV5-1 and TRBJ2-3; TRBD2 matches 9 bases. V lost 4 bases, J lost 2 bases, and 8 bases stayed unmatched. Germline V gives CDR1 SGHRS, CDR2 YFSETQ. The CDR3 consists of 16 residues. Here the CDR3 reads CASSGRAGGATDTQYF. The CDR3 DNA reads TGCGCCAGCAGCGGGAGGGCGGGAGGGGCCACAGATACGCAGTATTTT.

The rearrangement links TRBV15 to TRBJ2-1; 16 positions match TRBD2. J was trimmed by 7 bases and V by 4 bases; bases with no gene match: 10. The length of the CDR3 is 18 residues. The V gene's germline CDR1 is LNHNV and CDR2 YYDKDF (reference sequence). CDR3 region: CATSTRKGTSGRGNEQFF. The CDR3 DNA reads TGTGCCACCAGCACGCGGAAAGGGACTAGCGGGAGGGGGAATGAGCAGTTCTTC. Supplemented by reference TRBV15 and TRBJ2-1, the full variable domain reads DAMVIQNPRYQVTQFGKPVTLSCSQTLNHNVMYWYQQKSSQAPKLLFHYYDKDFNNEADTPDNFQSRRPNTSFCFLDIRSPGLGDTAMYLCATSTRKGTSGRGNEQFFGPGTRLTVL.

J is TRBJ1-5 and V is TRBV19; 9 nucleotides align to TRBD1. The CDR3 contains 14 residues. V shed 5 bases, J shed 6 bases, and the junction held 5 bases outside the gene matches. Germline CDR1 is LNHDA and CDR2 is SQIVND (reference sequence). This CDR3 is CASSGDRASQPQHF. DNA for the CDR3: TGTGCCAGTAGTGGGGACAGGGCGAGTCAGCCCCAGCATTTT.

The J gene is TRBJ2-3, the V gene TRBV18; possibly TRBD1 or TRBD2 for D (5 bases each). The germline gives CDR1 KGHSH, CDR2 LQKENI. The CDR3 totals 18 residues. V was trimmed by 3 bases and J by 4 bases, leaving 23 bases between them. DNA for the CDR3: TGTGCCAGCTCACCCAGCGAGGCAGGGACCCTTCGCGCAGATACGCAGTATTTT. Translating gives CASSPSEAGTLRADTQYF.